These 22 T cell receptor beta chains came from one sample sequenced in a study of Graves' ophthalmopathy and Graves' hyperthyroidism. As the template, RNA transcripts were used to amplify TCR beta CDR3 regions. HTBI primers were employed in first-round RT-PCR, then a second-round multiplex PCR followed. TCRdb reprocessed the multiplex PCR reads via MiXCR and lists one record per CDR3 protein. This sample has 400,000 to 450,000 distinct CDR3 sequences, with around a fifth found just once. Sequences were obtained from peripheral blood. These receptors all stem from a young woman with stable Graves' hyperthyroidism.

This rearrangement joins TRBV5-1 to TRBJ2-7, with 9 bases matching TRBD1. The CDR3 runs to 16 residues. Germline V CDR1 and CDR2: SGHRS, YFSETQ. Losses at the gene ends were 0 bases for V and 0 bases for J; bases not matched to a gene: 4. Written as DNA, the CDR3 is TGCGCCAGCAGCTTGGCCGGGACAGGGAGCTCCTACGAGCAGTACTTC. This gives the protein CASSLAGTGSSYEQYF.

V usage is TRBV7-2 and J usage is TRBJ2-2; 8 bases map to TRBD2. CDR1 is SGHTA, CDR2 FQGNSA, per germline. V shed 1 base, J shed 7 bases, and the junction held 11 bases outside the gene matches. The CDR3 extends over 17 amino acids. The CDR3 nucleotides are TGTGCCAGCAGCTTAGTCGTGGTCGGGAGGGGCGGCGGGGAGCTGTTTTTT. Amino acid sequence: CASSLVVVGRGGGELFF.

The table lists this clonotype with many counts. The rearrangement uses TRBV5-1 and TRBJ2-7; 9 positions agree with TRBD2. The trim removed 3 bases at V and 2 bases at J, leaving 6 bases unmatched. The germline V gene encodes CDR1 SGHRS and CDR2 YFSETQ. The CDR3 sequence is 15 residues long. The CDR3 loop reads CASSSLAGGTYEQYF. The DNA for the CDR3 is TGCGCCAGCAGCTCCCTGGCGGGAGGGACCTACGAGCAGTACTTC.

This clonotype came up many times. The chain employs TRBV19 and TRBJ2-5; a possible D gene is TRBD1 (5 bases). Germline CDR1 and CDR2: LNHDA and SQIVND (reference sequence). Trimming removed 5 bases from V and 1 base from J, with 11 bases in between. CDR3 length equals 14 residues. For the CDR3, the DNA is TGTGCCAGTAGTGTGCGGACATCCCAAGAGACCCAGTACTTC. Amino acids: CASSVRTSQETQYF.

The sample holds many counts of this clonotype. The rearrangement joins TRBV6-2 or TRBV6-3 to TRBJ2-7; D call uncertain. Germline values: CDR1 MNHEY, CDR2 SVGEGT. The length of the CDR3 is 14 residues. Trimming left V 2 bases short and J 1 base short, with 9 bases between. CDR3 protein: CASSYRVESYEQYF. The CDR3 coding sequence is TGTGCCAGCAGTTACAGGGTTGAATCCTACGAGCAGTACTTC.

The sample holds many counts of this clonotype. This could be a read error, since a much larger clone is one nucleotide away. V usage is TRBV6-1 and J usage is TRBJ1-6, with D hard to call. Per the germline V gene, CDR1 is MNHNS and CDR2 is SASEGT. The CDR3 sequence is 12 residues long. The CDR3 region is CASMEVGSHLHF. The CDR3 DNA is TGTGCCAGCATGGAAGTGGGTTCACACCTCCACTTT.

CDR3 amino acids: CASSPSGLLIPGYTF. In nucleotides, the CDR3 is TGTGCCAGCAGTCCGTCGGGACTTCTCATCCCTGGCTACACCTTC. This chain links TRBV28 with TRBJ1-2; a possible D gene is TRBD1 (5 bases). V was shortened by 5 bases and J by 7 bases, with 20 bases between the two germline ends. CDR1 and CDR2 from the germline V gene are MDHEN and SYDVKM. CDR3 length: 15 amino acids.

This chain uses TRBV4-3 with TRBJ1-1; 7 bases match TRBD1. Germline trimming cut 2 bases from V and 6 bases from J; bases unmatched to any gene: 9. From germline, CDR1 is LGHNA and CDR2 YSLEER. The CDR3 runs 15 residues. The CDR3 DNA reads TGCGCCAGCAGCCAAAAGGGCAGGGGGTCGCCTGAAGCTTTCTTT. Amino acids: CASSQKGRGSPEAFF.

The rearrangement joins TRBV9 to TRBJ1-1; D call uncertain. The germline V gene has CDR1 SGDLS and CDR2 YYNGEE. The CDR3 length is 14 residues. Trimming left V 6 bases short and J 1 base short, with 13 bases between. CDR3 protein: CASKPGQANTEAFF. The CDR3 coding sequence is TGTGCCAGCAAGCCGGGCCAGGCGAACACTGAAGCTTTCTTT.

This clonotype was observed many times. This chain connects TRBV5-1 to TRBJ1-1, with D unclear. The V gene's germline CDR1 is SGHRS and CDR2 YFSETQ. Trimming pared 2 bases from V and 1 base from J, leaving 9 bases between. This CDR3 region has 14 residues. CDR3 sequence: CASSLEPQNTEAFF. In DNA form, the CDR3 reads TGCGCCAGCAGCTTAGAACCACAGAACACTGAAGCTTTCTTT.

This chain joins TRBV6-1 and TRBJ1-2; D remains ambiguous. The CDR3 consists of 14 residues. Per the germline V gene, CDR1 is MNHNS and CDR2 is SASEGT. V was clipped by 7 bases and J by 4 bases, with 16 bases between them. The CDR3 sequence: CASTHTPGGYGYTF. The CDR3 DNA reads TGTGCCAGCACTCACACTCCGGGTGGCTATGGCTACACCTTC.

A word on this clonotype: A read error may explain this, as a much larger clone is one base away. The rearrangement joins TRBV28 to TRBJ1-5; no clear D. With 1 base removed from V and 2 bases from J, the gap between germline ends came to 15 bases. Germline V gene sequence: CDR1 MDHEN, CDR2 SYDVKM. This CDR3 has 17 amino acids. This CDR3 reads CASSLSHLRDGNQPQHF. The CDR3 nucleotides read TGTGCCAGCAGTTTATCGCACCTGAGGGATGGCAATCAGCCCCAGCATTTT.

At least ten counts were recorded for this clonotype. This sequence joins TRBV11-2 and TRBJ2-4, with no clear D. Trimming removed 2 bases from V and 0 bases from J, with 11 bases in between. The CDR3 totals 16 residues. Germline values: CDR1 SGHAT, CDR2 FQNNGV. The CDR3 nucleotides are TGTGCCAGCAGCTTAATGCCATCGTTAGCCAAAAACATTCAGTACTTC. This codes for CASSLMPSLAKNIQYF.

V and J are TRBV19 and TRBJ1-1, with D possibly being TRBD1 (6 bases). The CDR3 consists of 15 residues. Per the germline V gene, CDR1 is LNHDA and CDR2 is SQIVND (reference sequence). The V and J ends lost 3 bases and 1 base respectively, with 12 bases between them. The CDR3 DNA is TGTGCCAGTAGTATGGGGCCAGGGGCGAACACTGAAGCTTTCTTT. Translating it yields CASSMGPGANTEAFF.

This clonotype was counted ten times or more. The V gene is TRBV2, the J gene TRBJ1-2; D is possibly TRBD1 (6 bases). The V end lost 4 bases, the J end lost 9 bases, and 21 bases lay between the germline ends. The CDR3 is 15 amino acids. Germline CDR1 SNHLY, CDR2 FYNNEI. CDR3 DNA: TGTGCCAGCAGTGGGGGGCGGGGGAACTTGGGAAGCTACACCTTC. It codes for CASSGGRGNLGSYTF.

This clonotype was seen many times. The J gene is TRBJ1-2, the V gene TRBV7-9; no reliable D call. Germline V gene sequence: CDR1 SEHNR, CDR2 FQNEAQ (reference sequence). The CDR3 spans 14 residues. V dropped 1 base and J dropped 2 bases, with 8 bases sitting between them. CDR3 amino acids: CASSLGLRNYGYTF. For the CDR3, the DNA is TGTGCCAGCAGCTTAGGGCTCAGGAACTATGGCTACACCTTC.

V gene TRBV11-1 combines with J gene TRBJ2-5, with D possibly TRBD1 on 6 matching bases. Germline V gene data show CDR1 as SGHAT and CDR2 as FQDESV (reference sequence). CDR3 length: 15 amino acids. V dropped 3 bases and J dropped 5 bases, with 16 bases sitting between them. This CDR3 reads CASSLPQGVRETQYF. The CDR3, as DNA: TGTGCCAGCAGCTTGCCACAGGGTGTTCGGGAGACCCAGTACTTC.

This clonotype occurred many times. The rearrangement links TRBV2 to TRBJ2-7; the D gene is possibly TRBD1 (5 bases). Germline CDR1 SNHLY, CDR2 FYNNEI. The CDR3 is 13 residues long. The V end was cut by 8 bases, the J end by 1 base, with 12 bases between. CDR3 residues: CASRRTQSYEQYF. Written as DNA, the CDR3 is TGTGCCAGCCGCCGGACACAATCCTACGAGCAGTACTTC.

The genes are TRBV7-8 and TRBJ2-7; 9 bases are a match to TRBD1. Germline V gene sequence: CDR1 SGHVS, CDR2 FQNEAQ. Trimming removed 0 bases from V and 2 bases from J; junction bases left unmatched: 2. This CDR3 comprises 15 residues. The CDR3 loop is CASSLAGTGTYEQYF. CDR3 sequence (DNA): TGTGCCAGCAGCTTAGCGGGGACAGGGACCTACGAGCAGTACTTC.

This chain uses TRBV11-1 with TRBJ2-2; 8 bases are a match to TRBD1. Germline V gene data show CDR1 as SGHAT and CDR2 as FQDESV (reference sequence). Germline trimming cut 5 bases from V and 4 bases from J; bases unmatched to any gene: 12. This CDR3 spans 17 amino acids. This CDR3 reads CASSPLDRGKATGELFF. The CDR3 bases are TGTGCCAGCAGCCCTCTCGACAGGGGCAAAGCCACCGGGGAGCTGTTTTTT.

This clonotype was picked up many times. The V call is TRBV5-1, the J call TRBJ2-2; TRBD2 matches at 8 bases. Germline-derived CDR1 and CDR2 are SGHRS and YFSETQ. Trimming at V came to 4 bases and at J to 6 bases, leaving 8 bases not matched to a gene. The CDR3 is 15 residues long. The CDR3 bases are TGCGCCAGCAGCGAAACACTAGCGGCCCCCGGGGAGCTGTTTTTT. Amino acids: CASSETLAAPGELFF.

In its sample, this clonotype was seen many times. The CDR3: CASRLGLAGGQYF. In nucleotides, the CDR3 is TGTGCCAGCAGACTGGGACTAGCGGGAGGCCAGTACTTC. The chain employs TRBV3-1 and TRBJ2-5, with 15 bases identical to TRBD2. The trim removed 6 bases at V and 10 bases at J, leaving 3 bases unmatched. The germline CDR1 and CDR2 sequences are LGHDT and YNNKEL (reference sequence). The CDR3 length is 13 residues.